Sequencing of this TCR beta chain was carried out in a study of PD-1 blockade in classical Hodgkin lymphoma. Time point defined: cycle 4 day 1 (C4D1), after 6 weeks of nivolumab. Each of the patients experienced relapse following autologous stem cell transplantation, and their brentuximab vedotin exposure differed. The CDR3 is 14 amino acids. V was cut by 4 bases and J by 0 bases, with 6 bases left in between. CDR1 is MDHEN, CDR2 SYDVKM, per germline. The method was immunoSEQ multiplex PCR; TCRdb's version includes in-frame clones alone and lacks a portion of them. Seen here are some 96,000 clones, 85% to 95% observed once, and the top ten hold less than 2%.

The receptor's source is a human donor with classical Hodgkin lymphoma. This specimen consisted of peripheral blood mononuclear cells (PBMCs), obtained before the fourth cycle of nivolumab. The chain has TRBV28 and TRBJ1-4; D gene unclear. CDR3 sequence (DNA): TGTGCCAGCAGTTGGGCTACAACTAATGAAAAACTGTTTTTT. It encodes CASSWATTNEKLFF.